Presented here are 10 T cell receptor beta chains from one specimen sequenced in a study of blood T cell repertoires in COVID-19. Sequencing used immunoSEQ multiplex PCR; TCRdb keeps in-frame clones, though not all of them. The sample holds around 100,000 clones; around 90% are singletons and the top ten take approximately 3.5%. Sequenced input: peripheral blood. These receptors all come from a woman aged 60-75 years with acute or convalescent COVID-19.

With regard to this clone: The same CDR3 also results from other DNA sequences found in this sample. V gene TRBV6-2 or TRBV6-3 combines with J gene TRBJ2-1; a possible D gene is TRBD2 (5 bases). The CDR3 extends over 15 amino acids. CDR1 MNHEY and CDR2 SVGEGT come from the germline V gene. V lost 6 bases and J 0 bases, leaving 12 bases between the germline ends. CDR3 sequence (DNA): TGTGCCAGCAGCTCACTAGATCCCTCCTACAATGAGCAGTTCTTC. Its protein product is CASSSLDPSYNEQFF.

The chain joins TRBV6-1 to TRBJ2-3; D might be TRBD2 (6 bases). V was pared by 3 bases and J by 1 base, with 14 bases between. This CDR3 is 16 amino acids long. CDR1 is MNHNS and CDR2 is SASEGT in the germline V gene. The CDR3 nucleotides read TGTGCCAGCAGTGAGGACCAGGGAGGAGGCACAGATACGCAGTATTTT. As protein: CASSEDQGGGTDTQYF.

This clone was observed once. J is TRBJ1-1 and V is TRBV9, with D possibly matching TRBD1 (5 bases). CDR3 length: 18 residues. Trimming shortened V by 3 bases and J by 1 base, and 22 bases separated the two germline ends. The germline CDR1 and CDR2 sequences are SGDLS and YYNGEE. The CDR3 coding sequence is TGTGCCAGCAGCGGAAGCCCCGCCGGGGGATTAAGGAACACTGAAGCTTTCTTT. Residues: CASSGSPAGGLRNTEAFF.

This rearrangement joins TRBV27 to TRBJ1-1, with 7 bases aligning to TRBD1. There are 15 residues in the CDR3. After removal of 6 bases from V and 1 base from J, the junction contained 8 bases not matched to a gene. CDR1 is MNHEY and CDR2 is SMNVEV in the germline V gene (reference sequence). As DNA, the CDR3 is TGTGCCAGCAGAGTAGACCGGGACAGGAACACTGAAGCTTTCTTT. Its protein product is CASRVDRDRNTEAFF.

This sequence joins TRBV27 and TRBJ2-1; D perhaps matches TRBD1 (6 bases). The V gene's germline CDR1 is MNHEY and CDR2 SMNVEV (reference sequence). CDR3 length: 15 amino acids. Trimming shortened V by 8 bases and J by 2 bases, and 16 bases separated the two germline ends. CDR3 loop: CASSIWTDAYNEQFF. CDR3 sequence (DNA): TGTGCCAGCTCAATTTGGACAGACGCCTACAATGAGCAGTTCTTC.

About this clone: Other nucleotide sequences from this sample produce the same CDR3. V gene TRBV9 combines with J gene TRBJ1-1, with D uncertain. The CDR3 runs 14 residues. CDR1 and CDR2 (germline): SGDLS, YYNGEE. V shed 0 bases and J shed 4 bases, with 10 bases lying between them. The DNA of the CDR3 is TGTGCCAGCAGCGTAGGACCTGGAGGCACTGAAGCTTTCTTT. This sequence encodes CASSVGPGGTEAFF.

The V gene is TRBV29-1, the J gene TRBJ1-2; possible D gene TRBD1, 6 bases. This CDR3 has 14 amino acids. Germline CDR1 is SQVTM and CDR2 is ANQGSEA. V was shortened by 5 bases and J by 4 bases, with 17 bases between the two germline ends. The CDR3 coding sequence is TGCAGCGTTACTACAGGGTCTTCCGGCTATGGCTACACCTTC. It translates to CSVTTGSSGYGYTF.

The CDR3 region is CASSPQQGTNTEAFF. CDR3 bases: TGTGCCAGCAGCCCTCAACAGGGGACGAACACTGAAGCTTTCTTT. The rearrangement uses TRBV7-2 and TRBJ1-1; the match to TRBD1 covers 7 bases. Per germline, CDR1 SGHTA and CDR2 FQGNSA. The J segment lost 1 base and the V segment lost 5 bases, leaving 7 bases of the junction unmatched. The CDR3 covers 15 residues.

This clone was counted a few times. The chain has TRBV28 and TRBJ1-2; TRBD1 might be the D (6 bases). V was trimmed by 6 bases and J by 4 bases, leaving 15 bases between them. Germline V gene data show CDR1 as MDHEN and CDR2 as SYDVKM. The CDR3 is 14 amino acids. The CDR3 nucleotides are TGTGCCAGCAGGGCTGGACAGCGGGGCTATGGCTACACCTTC. Translated: CASRAGQRGYGYTF.

This chain links TRBV5-1 with TRBJ2-7; possible D gene TRBD2, 6 bases. The germline CDR1 and CDR2 sequences are SGHRS and YFSETQ. Trimming stripped 0 bases from V and 3 bases from J, with 13 bases between. This CDR3 spans 15 amino acids. The CDR3 is CASSLGLDYYYEQYF. The CDR3 region has the DNA TGCGCCAGCAGCTTGGGATTGGACTACTACTACGAGCAGTACTTC.